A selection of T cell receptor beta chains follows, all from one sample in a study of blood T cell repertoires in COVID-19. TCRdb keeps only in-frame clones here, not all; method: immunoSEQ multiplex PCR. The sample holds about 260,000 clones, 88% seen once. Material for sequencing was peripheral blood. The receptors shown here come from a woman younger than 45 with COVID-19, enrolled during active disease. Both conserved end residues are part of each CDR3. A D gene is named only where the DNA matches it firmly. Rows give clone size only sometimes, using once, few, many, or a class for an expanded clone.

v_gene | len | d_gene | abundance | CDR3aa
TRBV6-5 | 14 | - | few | CASSSTGRPYEQYF
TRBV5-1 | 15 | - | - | CASSLVTANTGELFF
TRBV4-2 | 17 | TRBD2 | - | CASSRLSGTSDTYEQYF
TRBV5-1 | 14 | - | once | CASSWADLINEQFF
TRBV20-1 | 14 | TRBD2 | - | CSASVAGGPDTQYF
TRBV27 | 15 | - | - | CASSFRGTPIGEQYF
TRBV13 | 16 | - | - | CASSSAQGTRDTEAFF
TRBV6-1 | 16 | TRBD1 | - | CASSAQGQGPNQPQHF
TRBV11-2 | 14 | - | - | CASSLTFSGNTIYF
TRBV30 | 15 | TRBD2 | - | CAWRGGREAYNEQFF
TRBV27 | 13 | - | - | CASSFGLNQPQHF
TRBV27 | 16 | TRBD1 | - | CASSSHPGQGRNEQFF
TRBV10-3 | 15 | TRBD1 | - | CAISANQGGDQPQHF
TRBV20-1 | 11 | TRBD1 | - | CSARGHYEQYF
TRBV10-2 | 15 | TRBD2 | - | CASSPQSGGEETQYF
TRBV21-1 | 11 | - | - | CASSRGGDQYF
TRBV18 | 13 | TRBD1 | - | CASSLQGVDEAFF
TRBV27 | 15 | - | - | CASSSNRGGNQPQHF
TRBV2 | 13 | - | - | CASSEVWGSGYTF
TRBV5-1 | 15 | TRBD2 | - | CASSRQTSGYNEQFF
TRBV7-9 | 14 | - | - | CASSLEALNYGYTF
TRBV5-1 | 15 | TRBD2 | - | CASSSGGSYQETQYF
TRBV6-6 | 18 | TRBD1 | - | CASSRRTGGQGTNEKLFF
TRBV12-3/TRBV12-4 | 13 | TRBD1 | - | CASLQGNSYEQYF
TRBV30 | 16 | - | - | CAWSMFRNSGANVLTF
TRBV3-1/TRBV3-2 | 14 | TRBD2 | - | CASSQDRLAAGKYF
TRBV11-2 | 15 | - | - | CASSLAQGLYYEQYF
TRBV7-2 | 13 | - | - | CASSPSGNYGYTF
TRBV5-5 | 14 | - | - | CASSPVQGNQPQHF
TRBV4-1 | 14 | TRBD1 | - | CASSHTGGNQPQHF
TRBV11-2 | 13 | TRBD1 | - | CASSLTGSATQYF